There are many counts of the clone carrying this T cell receptor beta chain. Uncontrolled infection, other autoimmune disease, pregnancy or lactation barred patients from enrollment. V shed 6 bases and J shed 1 base, with 22 bases lying between them. The CDR3 is 19 amino acids. CDR1 is LNHDA, CDR2 SQIVND, per germline (reference sequence). The data were obtained in a study of T cells in Graves' hyperthyroidism and ophthalmopathy. From RNA transcripts, TCR beta CDR3 regions were amplified. When the TCR CDR3 underwent first-round RT-PCR, the HTBI primer set was used. A single record per CDR3 protein comes from TCRdb applying MiXCR to the multiplex PCR reads. The table lists over 45,000 distinct CDR3 sequences, about 49% of them singletons.

The rearrangement joins TRBV19 to TRBJ2-6; TRBD1 is a possible D gene (6 bases). The sequenced sample was blood. The source of this sequence is a woman in her twenties or thirties with Graves' ophthalmopathy. In nucleotides, the CDR3 is TGTGCCAGTAGCTCCAGACAGGTTACCGGACCGTCTGGGGCCAACGTCCTGACTTTC. It specifies CASSSRQVTGPSGANVLTF.